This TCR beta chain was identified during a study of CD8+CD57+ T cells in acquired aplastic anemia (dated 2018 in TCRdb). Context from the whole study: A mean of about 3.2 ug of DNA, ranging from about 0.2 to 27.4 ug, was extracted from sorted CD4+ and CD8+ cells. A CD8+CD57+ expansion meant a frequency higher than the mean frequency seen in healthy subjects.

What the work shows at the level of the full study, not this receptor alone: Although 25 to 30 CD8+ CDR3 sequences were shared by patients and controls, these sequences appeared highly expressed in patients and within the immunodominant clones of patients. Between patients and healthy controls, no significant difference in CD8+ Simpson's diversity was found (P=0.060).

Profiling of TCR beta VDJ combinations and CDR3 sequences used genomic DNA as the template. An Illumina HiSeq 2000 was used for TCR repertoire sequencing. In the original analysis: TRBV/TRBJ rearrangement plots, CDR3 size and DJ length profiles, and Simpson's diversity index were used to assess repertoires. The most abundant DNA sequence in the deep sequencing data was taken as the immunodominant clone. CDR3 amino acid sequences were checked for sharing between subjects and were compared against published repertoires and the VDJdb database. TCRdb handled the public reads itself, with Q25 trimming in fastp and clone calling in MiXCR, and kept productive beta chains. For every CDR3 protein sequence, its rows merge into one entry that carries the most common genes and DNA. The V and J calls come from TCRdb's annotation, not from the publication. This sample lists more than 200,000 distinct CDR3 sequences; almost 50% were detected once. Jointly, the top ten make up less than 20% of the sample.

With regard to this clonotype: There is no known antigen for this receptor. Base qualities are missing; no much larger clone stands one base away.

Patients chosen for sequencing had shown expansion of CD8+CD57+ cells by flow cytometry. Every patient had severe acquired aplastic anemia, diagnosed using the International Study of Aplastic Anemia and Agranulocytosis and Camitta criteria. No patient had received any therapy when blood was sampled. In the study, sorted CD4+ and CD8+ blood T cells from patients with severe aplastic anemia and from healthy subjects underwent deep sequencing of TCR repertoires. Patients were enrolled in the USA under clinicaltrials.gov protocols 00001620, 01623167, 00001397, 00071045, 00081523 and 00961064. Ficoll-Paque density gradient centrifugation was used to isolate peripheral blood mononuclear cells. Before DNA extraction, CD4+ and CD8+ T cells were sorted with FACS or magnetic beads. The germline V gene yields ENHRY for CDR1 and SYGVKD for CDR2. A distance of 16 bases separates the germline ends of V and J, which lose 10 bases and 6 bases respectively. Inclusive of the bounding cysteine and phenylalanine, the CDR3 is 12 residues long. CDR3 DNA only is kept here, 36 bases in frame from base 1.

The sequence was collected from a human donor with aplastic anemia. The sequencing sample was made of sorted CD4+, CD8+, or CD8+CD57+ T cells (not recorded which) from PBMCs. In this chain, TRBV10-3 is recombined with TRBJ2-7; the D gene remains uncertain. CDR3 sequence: CASKPTSGEQYF. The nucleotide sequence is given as TGTGCCAGCAAGCCCACCAGTGGCGAGCAGTACTTC.